What follows are 5 T cell receptor beta chains derived from one specimen sequenced in a study of CD8 T cells in ankylosing spondylitis. Study results and limitations: Made up of several highly homologous variants, a TCR beta motif appeared characteristic of ankylosing spondylitis blood.

Antigens of these TCRs are unknown. MiXCR, applied by TCRdb to the 5' RACE reads, yields one record per CDR3 protein. The sample shows 800,000 to 900,000 distinct CDR3 sequences, 12% of them seen only once. The sample consisted of blood, either unsorted or a sorted T cell fraction (not recorded which). The source of these receptors is a male donor with ankylosing spondylitis.

This clonotype showed up many times. The chain employs TRBV12-3 or TRBV12-4 and TRBJ1-2; possibly TRBD1 for D (5 bases). This CDR3 is built from 14 residues. Deletions cut 8 bases from V and 1 base from J, with 14 bases between. The CDR3 loop reads CASSTGTYNYGYTF. In DNA form, the CDR3 reads TGTGCCAGCTCAACCGGGACTTATAACTATGGCTACACCTTC.

This clonotype was seen a handful of times. The V and J genes are TRBV2 and TRBJ2-7, with D unresolved. CDR3 length: 12 amino acids. Per germline, CDR1 SNHLY and CDR2 FYNNEI. Trimming took off 7 bases at V and 5 bases at J, with 12 bases between the two ends. CDR3 sequence (DNA): TGTGCCAGCACTCGGACGGCGGACGAGCAGTACTTC. This sequence encodes CASTRTADEQYF.

This chain joins TRBV20-1 and TRBJ2-7; 7 bases line up with TRBD1. The ends lost 5 bases at V and 2 bases at J; junction bases unmatched: 15. The CDR3 extends over 16 amino acids. Germline loops: CDR1 DFQATT, CDR2 SNEGSKA (reference sequence). CDR3 loop: CSASTPRQGPPYEQYF. In DNA form, the CDR3 reads TGCAGTGCTTCCACCCCCAGACAGGGACCCCCCTACGAGCAGTACTTC.

This clonotype was observed many times. The J gene is TRBJ1-2, the V gene TRBV12-3 or TRBV12-4; D may be TRBD1 (5 bases). CDR3 length: 13 residues. The germline V and J ends were trimmed by 6 bases and 8 bases, with 16 bases remaining between them. The CDR3 DNA reads as TGTGCCAGCAGCGCCCACGGGGGGTACGGCTACACCTTC. This gives the protein CASSAHGGYGYTF.

This clonotype was seen more than once but under ten times. The chain employs TRBV7-2 and TRBJ2-7, with a tentative D call TRBD2 (7 bases). The CDR3 sequence is 15 residues long. The V and J ends lost 1 base and 4 bases respectively, with 14 bases between them. Per germline, CDR1 SGHTA and CDR2 FQGNSA. Here the CDR3 DNA reads TGTGCCAGCAGCTTAGTCCGGGGGGCAGGGTACGAGCAGTACTTC. Translation: CASSLVRGAGYEQYF.